A single sample gave rise to the 27 T cell receptor beta chains below, sequenced in a study of T cell responses to AZD1222 COVID-19 vaccine. The protocol was immunoSEQ multiplex PCR, while the TCRdb copy is restricted to in-frame clones and leaves out a portion. This table has about 42,000 clones, 75% to 90% appearing once. This specimen consisted of peripheral blood, obtained 28 days after the second AZD1222 dose. The source of these receptors is an adult who received the AZD1222 COVID-19 vaccine.

The genes are TRBV7-8 and TRBJ1-5; D is undetermined. The CDR3 sequence is 15 residues long. The germline CDR1 and CDR2 sequences are SGHVS and FQNEAQ. Trimming cost V 1 base and J 3 bases, with 10 bases left between them. As DNA, the CDR3 is TGTGCCAGCAGCTTAGGAGGACGGTCCAATCAGCCCCAGCATTTT. Protein product: CASSLGGRSNQPQHF.

The rearrangement links TRBV7-3 to TRBJ2-3, with 9 nucleotides matching TRBD1. Germline CDR1 and CDR2: SGHTA and FQGTGA. Germline trimming cut 5 bases from V and 6 bases from J; bases unmatched to any gene: 3. The CDR3 totals 13 residues. CDR3 sequence reads: CASSRDRVDTQYF. CDR3 coding DNA: TGTGCCAGCAGCCGGGACAGGGTTGATACGCAGTATTTT. Variable domain in full (rest from reference TRBV7-3 and TRBJ2-3): GAGVSQTPSNKVTEKGKYVELRCDPISGHTALYWYRQSLGQGPEFLIYFQGTGAADDSGLPNDRFFAVRPEGSVSTLKIQRTERGDSAVYLCASSRDRVDTQYFGPGTRLTVL.

The chain links TRBV7-8 to TRBJ1-1; TRBD1 aligns across 8 bases. The CDR3 runs 14 residues. Germline CDR1 and CDR2: SGHVS and FQNEAQ. The J segment lost 0 bases and the V segment lost 5 bases, leaving 2 bases of the junction unmatched. The CDR3 DNA follows: TGTGCCAGCAGCCGACAGGGGATGAACACTGAAGCTTTCTTT. Protein: CASSRQGMNTEAFF.

The V call is TRBV2, the J call TRBJ1-1, with 8 nucleotides matching TRBD1. V trimming: 3 bases; J trimming: 10 bases; junction bases outside the gene matches: 7. Per the germline V gene, CDR1 is SNHLY and CDR2 is FYNNEI. This CDR3 spans 13 amino acids. The CDR3 loop is CASSEAQGARAFF. CDR3 sequence (DNA): TGTGCCAGCAGTGAGGCGCAGGGGGCGAGAGCTTTCTTT.

V usage is TRBV10-1 and J usage is TRBJ1-2; 7 bases line up with TRBD1. Germline CDR1 WNHNN, CDR2 SYGVQD (reference sequence). Trimming took 6 bases from V and 2 from J; bases not matched to a gene: 27. This CDR3 contains 21 residues. Here the CDR3 reads CASRKPRRTTGVELTNYGYTF. In DNA, the CDR3 is TGCGCCAGCAGAAAACCACGACGGACCACAGGGGTGGAACTCACCAACTATGGCTACACCTTC.

The genes are TRBV5-1 and TRBJ1-5; no firm D call. V shed 3 bases and J shed 4 bases, with 8 bases lying between them. This CDR3 contains 13 residues. Germline V gene data show CDR1 as SGHRS and CDR2 as YFSETQ. The DNA of the CDR3 is TGCGCCAGCAGCTCCACGGGGAATCAGCCCCAGCATTTT. The encoded protein is CASSSTGNQPQHF.

This chain connects TRBV5-1 to TRBJ1-5; a weak D match, TRBD1 (6 bases). V lost 5 bases and J lost 4, with 10 bases in between. There are 13 residues in the CDR3. Germline CDR1 and CDR2: SGHRS and YFSETQ. This chain's CDR3 is CASSTTGNQPQHF. CDR3 bases: TGCGCCAGCAGTACTACAGGGAATCAGCCCCAGCATTTT.

The J gene is TRBJ1-5, the V gene TRBV5-1; D is undetermined. V was trimmed by 1 base and J by 5 bases, leaving 7 bases between them. The CDR3 is 13 amino acids. The germline CDR1 and CDR2 sequences are SGHRS and YFSETQ. The CDR3 sequence is CASSLSRDQPQHF. In DNA form, the CDR3 reads TGCGCCAGCAGCTTGAGTCGCGATCAGCCCCAGCATTTT.

This clone was seen a few times. The V call is TRBV29-1, the J call TRBJ2-7, with a possible D match to TRBD2 (6 bases). This CDR3 is 16 amino acids long. Germline assignment: CDR1 SQVTM and CDR2 ANQGSEA. Trimming removed 7 bases at V and 4 bases at J, with 26 bases between. The chain's CDR3 is CSDKREDNWWVYEQYF. The CDR3 nucleotides read TGCAGCGATAAAAGGGAGGACAATTGGTGGGTATACGAGCAGTACTTC.

This clone was detected a few times. This sequence joins TRBV6-5 and TRBJ2-7; D possibly corresponds to TRBD1 (5 bases). The CDR3 loop spans 13 amino acids. V was shortened by 7 bases and J by 0 bases, with 10 bases between the two germline ends. Germline V gives CDR1 MNHEY, CDR2 SVGAGI. CDR3 nucleotide sequence: TGTGCCAGCATTGGCGACAGCTCCTACGAGCAGTACTTC. Protein product: CASIGDSSYEQYF.

This chain joins TRBV4-1 and TRBJ2-7; D assignment may be TRBD1 or TRBD2 (5 bases each). Germline V gives CDR1 MGHRA, CDR2 YSYEKL. This CDR3 contains 13 residues. V was trimmed by 4 bases and J by 6 bases, leaving 13 bases between them. In DNA, the CDR3 is TGCGCCAGCAGCCGTGGGGGTCAGGGCGAGCAGTACTTC. It is translated as CASSRGGQGEQYF.

The chain carries TRBV30 and TRBJ1-4; TRBD1 might be the D (5 bases). The CDR3 loop spans 16 amino acids. Germline V gives CDR1 GTSNPN, CDR2 SVGIG (reference sequence). The germline V and J ends were trimmed by 0 bases and 5 bases, with 16 bases remaining between them. In nucleotides, the CDR3 is TGTGCCTGGAGTGTTCAGGGAGGCGGCCCCAATGAAAAACTGTTTTTT. Translation gives CAWSVQGGGPNEKLFF. Drawing the rest from reference TRBV30 and TRBJ1-4, the complete variable domain is SQTIHQWPATLVQPVGSPLSLECTVEGTSNPNLYWYRQAAGRGLQLLFYSVGIGQISSEVPQNLSASRPQDRQFILSSKKLLLSDSGFYLCAWSVQGGGPNEKLFFGSGTQLSVL.

The chain links TRBV30 to TRBJ1-6; D is unclear. The CDR3 length is 16 residues. The germline V and J ends were trimmed by 4 bases and 0 bases, with 13 bases remaining between them. Germline V gives CDR1 GTSNPN, CDR2 SVGIG (reference sequence). DNA for the CDR3: TGTGCCTGGAACGGCGGCTCCGGCTCCTATAATTCACCCCTCCACTTT. Translating gives CAWNGGSGSYNSPLHF.

The chain uses TRBV6-5 and TRBJ2-3; possibly TRBD2 for D (6 bases). The CDR3 spans 13 residues. V gave up 5 bases and J gave up 4 bases, with 10 bases separating them. CDR1 and CDR2 from the germline V gene are MNHEY and SVGAGI. CDR3 amino acids: CASSRREADTQYF. CDR3 in DNA: TGTGCCAGCAGTCGCAGGGAGGCAGATACGCAGTATTTT.

The gene calls are TRBV6-5 and TRBJ1-2; D gene ambiguous. This CDR3 is built from 15 residues. Trimming removed 3 bases at V and 8 bases at J, with 19 bases between. CDR1 and CDR2 from the germline V gene are MNHEY and SVGAGI. This CDR3 is CASSYSGQPERGYTF. CDR3 nucleotide sequence: TGTGCCAGCAGTTATTCCGGTCAGCCTGAACGGGGCTACACCTTC.

The chain joins TRBV5-1 to TRBJ1-3; D unclear. The CDR3 length is 16 residues. The germline V gene encodes CDR1 SGHRS and CDR2 YFSETQ. The V end was cut by 0 bases, the J end by 3 bases, with 13 bases between. CDR3 in amino acids: CASSLDRQELGNTIYF. The CDR3 DNA is TGCGCCAGCAGCTTGGATAGGCAGGAACTTGGAAACACCATATATTTT.

V usage is TRBV7-9 and J usage is TRBJ1-5; no firm D call. Germline V gene lookup returns CDR1 SEHNR and CDR2 FQNEAQ (reference sequence). V was clipped by 7 bases and J by 4 bases, with 8 bases between them. The CDR3 is 12 amino acids. The CDR3 is CASTLGNQPQHF. The CDR3 coding sequence is TGTGCCAGCACCTTGGGAAATCAGCCCCAGCATTTT.

This clone appeared a few times. The J gene is TRBJ2-5, the V gene TRBV15; TRBD1 might be the D (6 bases). Germline V gene data show CDR1 as LNHNV and CDR2 as YYDKDF (reference sequence). Deletions cut 4 bases from V and 3 bases from J, with 12 bases between. The CDR3 contains 14 residues. The CDR3 sequence is CATSIGQTEETQYF. The CDR3 coding sequence is TGTGCCACCAGCATCGGACAGACAGAAGAGACCCAGTACTTC.

The V gene is TRBV7-3, the J gene TRBJ2-5; D gene unclear. The length of the CDR3 is 15 residues. Trimming stripped 1 base from V and 5 bases from J, with 14 bases between. In germline, CDR1 is SGHTA, CDR2 FQGTGA. Here the CDR3 DNA reads TGTGCCAGCAGCTTAAGCGGTAGTCAACTGGAGACCCAGTACTTC. Protein sequence: CASSLSGSQLETQYF.

The chain employs TRBV24-1 and TRBJ1-2, with 8 bases fitting TRBD1. The CDR3 is 16 amino acids. CDR1 is KGHDR, CDR2 SFDVKD, per germline. J gave up 7 bases and V 2 bases, and 11 bases lay outside the gene matches. CDR3 nucleotide sequence: TGTGCCACCAGTGATTCTCACAGGGGGAACCTATTTGGCTACACCTTC. Protein: CATSDSHRGNLFGYTF.

This chain links TRBV5-1 with TRBJ2-7, with a weak D call TRBD1 (6 bases). V shed 2 bases and J shed 0 bases, with 15 bases lying between them. Germline lookup yields CDR1 SGHRS and CDR2 YFSETQ. CDR3 length equals 16 residues. This CDR3 is CASSFGRGQPSYEQYF. CDR3 nucleotides: TGCGCCAGCAGCTTCGGCCGCGGACAGCCCTCCTACGAGCAGTACTTC.

The rearrangement links TRBV7-8 to TRBJ2-4; D unresolved. CDR3 length equals 13 residues. CDR1 and CDR2 (germline): SGHVS, FQNEAQ. V lost 1 base and J lost 6, with 7 bases in between. CDR3 nucleotide sequence: TGTGCCAGCAGCTTAGAAGTCACAAACATTCAGTACTTC. As protein: CASSLEVTNIQYF.

The CDR3 DNA reads as TGTGCCAGTAGGGGGGGGCCTTCGTACTACAATGAGCAGTTCTTC. Its translation: CASRGGPSYYNEQFF. The rearrangement links TRBV19 to TRBJ2-1; a weak D match, TRBD2 (7 bases). Germline CDR1 LNHDA, CDR2 SQIVND (reference sequence). Trimming removed 6 bases from V and 3 bases from J, with 15 bases in between. The CDR3 totals 15 residues.

The chain is built from TRBV6-5 and TRBJ1-1; no firm D call. V dropped 5 bases and J dropped 4 bases, with 14 bases sitting between them. Germline V gene sequence: CDR1 MNHEY, CDR2 SVGAGI. This CDR3 spans 14 amino acids. The CDR3 is CASSTDPGGTEAFF. CDR3 DNA sequence: TGTGCCAGCAGTACCGACCCGGGAGGCACTGAAGCTTTCTTT.

The J gene is TRBJ2-1, the V gene TRBV5-1; 9 bases agree with TRBD2. Germline CDR1 reads SGHRS; CDR2 reads YFSETQ. This CDR3 spans 16 amino acids. V shed 4 bases, J shed 0 bases, and the junction held 5 bases outside the gene matches. The CDR3 DNA reads as TGCGCCAGCAGCCCGGGCGGGGGGGACTCCTACAATGAGCAGTTCTTC. Translated: CASSPGGGDSYNEQFF.

The chain couples TRBV5-1 to TRBJ2-2; D gene ambiguous. V lost 0 bases and J lost 2, with 5 bases in between. The V gene's germline CDR1 is SGHRS and CDR2 YFSETQ. CDR3 length: 14 residues. The CDR3 here is CASSLGGNTGELFF. The CDR3 DNA reads TGCGCCAGCAGCTTGGGTGGCAACACCGGGGAGCTGTTTTTT. Complete variable domain (other parts from reference TRBV5-1 and TRBJ2-2): KAGVTQTPRYLIKTRGQQVTLSCSPISGHRSVSWYQQTPGQGLQFLFEYFSETQRNKGNFPGRFSGRQFSNSRSEMNVSTLELGDSALYLCASSLGGNTGELFFGEGSRLTVL.

This sequence joins TRBV3-1 (or the pseudogene TRBV3-2) and TRBJ2-1; a weak D match, TRBD1 (7 bases). CDR1 LGHDT and CDR2 YNNKEL come from the germline V gene (reference sequence). V was clipped by 6 bases and J by 5 bases, with 14 bases between them. The CDR3 covers 14 residues. The CDR3 protein is CASSQGGSHNEQFF. The CDR3 DNA follows: TGTGCCAGCAGTCAGGGGGGCTCTCACAATGAGCAGTTCTTC.